This is a list of T cell receptor beta chains from one sample in a study of T cell responses to AZD1222 COVID-19 vaccine. TCRdb's copy holds only in-frame clones and misses some; the assay was immunoSEQ multiplex PCR. The data show some 120,000 clones, approximately 86% seen once. The sequences come from peripheral blood, collected on day 0 of AZD1222 vaccination. The receptors come from an adult in good health. Both conserved end residues are part of each CDR3. D genes are given only for firm matches.

TRBD1 | TRBJ2-3 | TRBV27 | CASSPISGTGGGAKYF
- | TRBJ1-3 | TRBV7-9 | CASSFEGVSGNTIYF
- | TRBJ2-1 | TRBV5-1 | CASSGGTTYNEQFF
TRBD1 | TRBJ1-2 | TRBV7-2 | CASSSGQGYGYTF
- | TRBJ2-7 | TRBV24-1 | CATSDLGAGIDEQYF
TRBD1 | TRBJ2-5 | TRBV2 | CASGTDQETQYF
TRBD2 | TRBJ2-3 | TRBV15 | CATSIKRGVEDTQYF
TRBD1 | TRBJ2-7 | TRBV27 | CASSLATGGVYEQYF
TRBD1 | TRBJ1-6 | TRBV10-1 | CAIQGESSYNSPLHF
TRBD1 | TRBJ2-7 | TRBV5-1 | CASSPQRTGDYEQYF
TRBD1 | TRBJ1-6 | TRBV2 | CASRTQGSPLHF
- | TRBJ2-2 | TRBV3-1/TRBV3-2 | CASSFQPRNTGELFF
- | TRBJ1-4 | TRBV28 | CASSLALGEKLFF
- | TRBJ1-3 | TRBV5-8 | CASRSDIHSGNTIYF
- | TRBJ2-7 | TRBV5-6 | CASSLRFYEQYF
- | TRBJ2-7 | TRBV7-6 | CASSRGENYEQYF
- | TRBJ2-1 | TRBV5-1 | CASSLVVRYNEQFF
- | TRBJ2-2 | TRBV18 | CASSASGQFQTGELFF
- | TRBJ1-6 | TRBV4-3 | CASSQGQGFGSPLHF
- | TRBJ2-7 | TRBV29-1 | CSVSDNEQYF
TRBD1 | TRBJ1-1 | TRBV4-1 | CASSQAPRDRETEAFF
- | TRBJ2-3 | TRBV7-9 | CASSFESSTDTQYF
- | TRBJ1-5 | TRBV27 | CASRVGGNNQPQHF
- | TRBJ2-3 | TRBV12-3/TRBV12-4 | CASSLDFGGEYF
- | TRBJ1-1 | TRBV28 | CASSLSVNTEAFF